A single sample gave rise to the 5 T cell receptor beta chains below, sequenced in a study of radiotherapy plus CTLA-4 blockade in lung cancer. Clones were read by immunoSEQ multiplex PCR, and TCRdb kept only the in-frame ones, dropping some. The table records under 70,000 clones, 77% of them present only once. The sequences come from peripheral blood, collected from a patient treated with radiotherapy plus ipilimumab. The receptor set was obtained from a human donor with non-small cell lung cancer who had a complete response to radiotherapy plus ipilimumab.

V gene TRBV7-8 combines with J gene TRBJ2-5; D not resolved. Trimming took 0 bases from V and 3 from J, leaving 8 bases between them. Germline CDR1 reads SGHVS; CDR2 reads FQNEAQ. CDR3 length: 14 residues. The CDR3 nucleotides read TGTGCCAGCAGCTTAGCGGTCAGTAAAGAGACCCAGTACTTC. Translated, it gives CASSLAVSKETQYF.

CDR3 protein: CASRTSHYYEQYF. The CDR3 nucleotides read TGTGCCAGCAGGACCTCACATTACTACGAGCAGTACTTC. V gene TRBV25-1 combines with J gene TRBJ2-7; D ambiguous. The CDR3 has 13 residues. V lost 6 bases and J 3 bases, leaving 12 bases between the germline ends. CDR1 is MGHDK and CDR2 is SYGVNS in the germline V gene.

The chain is built from TRBV5-6 and TRBJ1-5; tentative D call: TRBD1 (5 bases). Germline loops: CDR1 SGHDT, CDR2 YYEEEE. CDR3 length: 14 residues. V lost 2 bases and J lost 5, with 11 bases in between. For the CDR3, the DNA is TGTGCCAGCAGCTTCAGGGATTTCGATCAGCCCCAGCATTTT. This encodes CASSFRDFDQPQHF. Combining the CDR3 with reference TRBV5-6 and TRBJ1-5 gives the whole variable domain DAGVTQSPTHLIKTRGQQVTLRCSPKSGHDTVSWYQQALGQGPQFIFQYYEEEERQRGNFPDRFSGHQFPNYSSELNVNALLLGDSALYLCASSFRDFDQPQHFGDGTRLSIL.

The chain is built from TRBV5-6 and TRBJ2-7; no firm D call. V dropped 4 bases and J dropped 2 bases, with 4 bases sitting between them. Germline values: CDR1 SGHDT, CDR2 YYEEEE. This CDR3 is 11 amino acids long. The CDR3: CASSTAYEQYF. CDR3 coding DNA: TGTGCCAGCAGCACCGCCTACGAGCAGTACTTC.

The chain has TRBV19 and TRBJ1-5; 7 nucleotides line up with TRBD1. This CDR3 spans 15 amino acids. The germline gives CDR1 LNHDA, CDR2 SQIVND (reference sequence). V lost 6 bases to trimming and J lost 0 bases; unmatched junction nucleotides: 5. This CDR3 reads CASSQTGDSNQPQHF. In DNA form, the CDR3 reads TGTGCCAGTAGCCAAACAGGGGATAGCAATCAGCCCCAGCATTTT. Filled out from reference TRBV19 and TRBJ1-5, the complete variable domain reads DGGITQSPKYLFRKEGQNVTLSCEQNLNHDAMYWYRQDPGQGLRLIYYSQIVNDFQKGDIAEGYSVSREKKESFPLTVTSAQKNPTAFYLCASSQTGDSNQPQHFGDGTRLSIL.